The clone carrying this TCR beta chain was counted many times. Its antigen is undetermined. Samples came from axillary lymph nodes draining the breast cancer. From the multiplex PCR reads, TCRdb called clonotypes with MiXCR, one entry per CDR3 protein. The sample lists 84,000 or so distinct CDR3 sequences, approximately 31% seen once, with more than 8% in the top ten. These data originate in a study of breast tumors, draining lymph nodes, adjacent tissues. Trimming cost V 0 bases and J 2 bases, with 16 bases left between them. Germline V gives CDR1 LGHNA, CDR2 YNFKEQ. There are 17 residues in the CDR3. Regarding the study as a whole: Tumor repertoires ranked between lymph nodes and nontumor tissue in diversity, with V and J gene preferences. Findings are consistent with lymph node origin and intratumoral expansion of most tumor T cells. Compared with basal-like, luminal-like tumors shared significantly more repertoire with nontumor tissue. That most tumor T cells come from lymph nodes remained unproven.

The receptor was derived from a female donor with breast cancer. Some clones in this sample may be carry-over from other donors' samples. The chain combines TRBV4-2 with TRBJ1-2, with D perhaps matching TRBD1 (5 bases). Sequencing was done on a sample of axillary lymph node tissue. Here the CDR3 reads CASSQDGSLGGNYGYTF. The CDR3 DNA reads TGTGCCAGCAGCCAAGACGGATCGCTGGGGGGAAACTATGGCTACACCTTC.